A selection of T cell receptor beta chains follows, all from one sample in a study of T-cell memory formation after mild COVID-19. TCRdb reanalysed the 5' RACE reads using MiXCR and keeps one entry per CDR3 protein. The table shows roughly 300,000 distinct CDR3 sequences, with roughly an eighth occurring only once. Sequences were obtained from PBMCs or a T cell subset sorted from them (not recorded which). All receptors come from a man aged 18-30 years who had mild COVID-19 (a few samples of this study predate the infection). Cell type and time point are not known. The CDR3 runs from the conserved cysteine through the conserved F or W. The D gene is left open where the match is weak. Clone size, where shown, is once, few, many, or a class for clones that have expanded.

>TRBD1|TRBV4-1|few|TRBJ1-1
TGCGCCAGCAGCCAAGTGCTCAGGGGGGAAGCTTTCTTT
CASSQVLRGEAFF
>TRBD2|TRBV18|.|TRBJ2-5
TGTGCCAGCTCGCGCCTACTAGCGGGTCAAGAGACCCAGTACTTC
CASSRLLAGQETQYF
>TRBD1|TRBV5-6|.|TRBJ2-1
TGTGCCAGCAGCTTGGGACAGGGGGCGAGTAATGAGCAGTTCTTC
CASSLGQGASNEQFF
>.|TRBV7-8|.|TRBJ2-6
TGTGCCAGCAGCTTAGAGGCTGCTGGGGCCAACGTCCTGACTTTC
CASSLEAAGANVLTF
>TRBD2|TRBV9|.|TRBJ2-1
TGTGCCAGCAGCGTAGAACTAGCGGGGGCCAGGGTGTTCTTC
CASSVELAGARVFF
>.|TRBV5-1|many|TRBJ2-3
TGCGCCAGCAGCTTGGGCTCGGCAGGGTCCACAGATACGCAGTATTTT
CASSLGSAGSTDTQYF
>.|TRBV20-1|few|TRBJ2-3
TGCAGTGCTCAGTACAGGGGAACCGGGGGTACGCAGTATTTT
CSAQYRGTGGTQYF
>.|TRBV7-2|many|TRBJ2-5
TGTGCCAGCAGCCTAGGCTACGGGGCCCTAGAGACCCAGTACTTC
CASSLGYGALETQYF
>TRBD2|TRBV6-5|many|TRBJ2-3
TGTGCCAGCAACCCAGGATGGGCTAGCGGGGCCACAGATACGCAGTATTTT
CASNPGWASGATDTQYF
>.|TRBV19|many|TRBJ1-2
TGTGCCAGTAGTCCGATGGACGGGGCTAACTATGGCTACACCTTC
CASSPMDGANYGYTF
>.|TRBV29-1|.|TRBJ1-4
TGCAGCGTTGAAGATCACCGGGTTTCGGGTGAAAAACTGTTTTTT
CSVEDHRVSGEKLFF
>.|TRBV28|few|TRBJ2-4
TGTGCCAGCAGTTCCCGGACGGAAGCCAAAAACATTCAGTACTTC
CASSSRTEAKNIQYF
>TRBD2|TRBV7-2|.|TRBJ2-3
TGTGCCAGCAGCTTGGGGGGGTCCACTAGCACAGATACGCAGTATTTT
CASSLGGSTSTDTQYF
>TRBD2|TRBV7-9|once|TRBJ2-2
TGTGCCAGCAGCCAGGGGCGGGCTAGCGGGCCCGGGGAGCTGTTTTTT
CASSQGRASGPGELFF
>TRBD1|TRBV20-1|.|TRBJ1-1
TGCAGTGCTAGAGAAGGGGGGACAGGGACGGAAGCTTTCTTT
CSAREGGTGTEAFF
>.|TRBV12-3/TRBV12-4|.|TRBJ2-2
TGTGCCAGCATTGACTCCGGGGAGCTGTTTTTT
CASIDSGELFF
>TRBD1|TRBV24-1|few|TRBJ1-1
TGTGCCACCAGTGACCCTGGGACAGGCCACACTGAAGCTTTCTTT
CATSDPGTGHTEAFF
>.|TRBV9|few|TRBJ2-3
TGTGCCAGCGGGGGCCCAGATACGCAGTATTTT
CASGGPDTQYF
>.|TRBV5-6|few|TRBJ2-5
TGTGCCAGCAGCCGCTGGTCGAGTCGAGAGACCCAGTACTTC
CASSRWSSRETQYF
>.|TRBV3-1|.|TRBJ2-3
TGTGCCAGCAGCTCTTCCTACTCAGATACGCAGTATTTT
CASSSSYSDTQYF
>TRBD2|TRBV5-1|many|TRBJ2-1
TGCGCCAGCAGCCAGACTAGCGGGGGCCAATCCTACAATGAGCAGTTCTTC
CASSQTSGGQSYNEQFF
>TRBD2|TRBV28|few|TRBJ2-3
TGTGCCAGCCGGGGGGGGGCCAGGAATACGCAGTATTTT
CASRGGARNTQYF
>.|TRBV7-2|.|TRBJ1-1
TGTGCCAGCAGCTTAACGAGTAGTCCGGACACTGAAGCTTTCTTT
CASSLTSSPDTEAFF
>.|TRBV5-1|.|TRBJ2-2
TGCGCCAGCAGCTCCTGGACTCCCGAGACCGGGGAGCTGTTTTTT
CASSSWTPETGELFF
>.|TRBV13|.|TRBJ2-2
TGTGCCAGCAGCTTTGGGGGGCGTCCCGGGGAGCTGTTTTTT
CASSFGGRPGELFF
>.|TRBV2|few|TRBJ1-1
TGTGCCAGCAGGGTTGGGAACACTGAAGCTTTCTTT
CASRVGNTEAFF
>.|TRBV7-9|few|TRBJ1-1
TGTGCCAGCAGCCGTTATGAACGCGGCATGAACACTGAAGCTTTCTTT
CASSRYERGMNTEAFF